The entry below gives a single T cell receptor beta chain sequence along with its context. The data belong to a study of blood T cell repertoires in COVID-19. Study context: Sites in the United States, Italy and Spain provided acute and convalescent COVID-19 samples.

In the study's own analysis: Cell counts per sample came from amplifying reference gene primers. The data were produced by immunoSEQ multiplex PCR, yet TCRdb's version contains in-frame clones alone and is incomplete. V, J and clone size derive from that table, while D and trimming were established from the DNA sequence. The data show around 84,000 clones, with around 80% seen just once and about 42% held by the top ten. This TCR was recovered from a man at least 80 years old with active or convalescent COVID-19. The specimen sequenced was peripheral blood.

As DNA, the CDR3 is TGCGCCAGCAGTGACAGGACAGATAATTCACCCCTCCACTTT. The encoded protein is CASSDRTDNSPLHF. The V and J genes are TRBV10-2 and TRBJ1-6; perhaps TRBD1 as D (6 bases). The germline gives CDR1 WSHSY, CDR2 SAAADI. The CDR3 contains 14 residues. Trimming pared 3 bases from V and 5 bases from J, leaving 8 bases between.